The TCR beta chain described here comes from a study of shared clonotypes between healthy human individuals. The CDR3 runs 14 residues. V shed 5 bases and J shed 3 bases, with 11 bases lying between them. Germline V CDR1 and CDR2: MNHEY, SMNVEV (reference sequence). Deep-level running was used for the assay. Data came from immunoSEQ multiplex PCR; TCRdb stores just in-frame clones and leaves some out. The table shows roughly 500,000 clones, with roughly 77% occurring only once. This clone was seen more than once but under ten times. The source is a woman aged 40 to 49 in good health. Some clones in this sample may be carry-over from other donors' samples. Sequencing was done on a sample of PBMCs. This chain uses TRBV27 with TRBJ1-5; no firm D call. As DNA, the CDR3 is TGTGCCAGCAGTCTGGCCTTCTTCAATCAGCCCCAGCATTTT. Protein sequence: CASSLAFFNQPQHF.